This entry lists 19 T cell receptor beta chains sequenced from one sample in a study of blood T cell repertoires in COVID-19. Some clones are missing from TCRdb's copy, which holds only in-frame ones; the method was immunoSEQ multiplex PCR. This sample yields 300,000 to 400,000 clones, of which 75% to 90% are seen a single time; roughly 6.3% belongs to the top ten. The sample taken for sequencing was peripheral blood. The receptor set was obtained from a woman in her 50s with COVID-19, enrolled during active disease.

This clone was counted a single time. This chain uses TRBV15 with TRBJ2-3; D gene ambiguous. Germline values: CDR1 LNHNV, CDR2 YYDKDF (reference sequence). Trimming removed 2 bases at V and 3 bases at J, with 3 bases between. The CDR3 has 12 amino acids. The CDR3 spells CATSRLTDTQYF. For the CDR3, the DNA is TGTGCCACCAGCAGACTGACAGATACGCAGTATTTT.

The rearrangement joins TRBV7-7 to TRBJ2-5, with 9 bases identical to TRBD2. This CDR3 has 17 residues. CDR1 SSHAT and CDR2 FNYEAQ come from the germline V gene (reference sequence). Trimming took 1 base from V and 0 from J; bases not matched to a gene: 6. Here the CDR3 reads CASSLELAGSHQETQYF. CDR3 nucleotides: TGTGCCAGCAGCTTAGAACTAGCGGGCTCACACCAAGAGACCCAGTACTTC. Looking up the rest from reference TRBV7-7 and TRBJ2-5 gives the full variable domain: GAGVSQSPRYKVTKRGQDVTLRCDPISSHATLYWYQQALGQGPEFLTYFNYEAQPDKSGLPSDRFSAERPEGSISTLTIQRTEQRDSAMYRCASSLELAGSHQETQYFGPGTRLLVL.

In DNA, the CDR3 is TGCGCCAGCAGATCGACTAGGTACGGAAGCAATGAGCAGTTCTTC. Translating gives CASRSTRYGSNEQFF. The gene calls are TRBV5-1 and TRBJ2-1; TRBD2 is a possible D gene (6 bases). CDR3 size: 15 residues. Germline V gives CDR1 SGHRS, CDR2 YFSETQ. Trimming left V 5 bases short and J 6 bases short, with 18 bases between.

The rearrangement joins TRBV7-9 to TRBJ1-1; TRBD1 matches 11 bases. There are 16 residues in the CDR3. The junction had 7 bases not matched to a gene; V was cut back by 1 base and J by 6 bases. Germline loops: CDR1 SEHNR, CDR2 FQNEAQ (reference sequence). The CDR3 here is CASSLGSLGQGAEAFF. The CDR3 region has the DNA TGTGCCAGCAGCTTAGGGAGTCTGGGACAGGGGGCTGAAGCTTTCTTT.

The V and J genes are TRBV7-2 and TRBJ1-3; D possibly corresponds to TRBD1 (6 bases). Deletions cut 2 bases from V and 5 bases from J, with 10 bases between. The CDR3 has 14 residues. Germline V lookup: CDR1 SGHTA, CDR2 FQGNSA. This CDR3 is CASSLLGARNTIYF. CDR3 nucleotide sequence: TGTGCCAGCAGCTTATTGGGGGCGAGAAACACCATATATTTT.

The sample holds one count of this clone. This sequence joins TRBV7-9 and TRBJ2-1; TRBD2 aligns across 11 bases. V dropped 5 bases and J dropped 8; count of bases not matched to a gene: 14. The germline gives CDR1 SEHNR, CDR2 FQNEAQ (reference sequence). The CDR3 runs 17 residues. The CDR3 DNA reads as TGTGCCAGCAGCCCCTTACTAGCGGGAGCGAGGACCGATGAGCAGTTCTTC. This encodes CASSPLLAGARTDEQFF.

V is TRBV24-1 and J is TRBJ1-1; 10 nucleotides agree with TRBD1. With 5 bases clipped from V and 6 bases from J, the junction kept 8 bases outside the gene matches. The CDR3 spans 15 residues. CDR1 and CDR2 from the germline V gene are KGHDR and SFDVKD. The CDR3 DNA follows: TGTGCCACCAGTGGCCTGACAGGGGGCCGGGCTGAAGCTTTCTTT. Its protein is CATSGLTGGRAEAFF.

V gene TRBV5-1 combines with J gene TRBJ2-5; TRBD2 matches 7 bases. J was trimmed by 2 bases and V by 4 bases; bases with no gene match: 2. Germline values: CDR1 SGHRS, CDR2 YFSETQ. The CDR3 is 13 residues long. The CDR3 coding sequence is TGCGCCAGCAGCCGGACTAGACAAGAGACCCAGTACTTC. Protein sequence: CASSRTRQETQYF.

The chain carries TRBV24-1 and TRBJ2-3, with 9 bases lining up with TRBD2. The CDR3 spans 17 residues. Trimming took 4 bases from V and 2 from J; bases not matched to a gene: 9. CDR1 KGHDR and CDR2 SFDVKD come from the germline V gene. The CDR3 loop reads CATSDPGTSPVTDTQYF. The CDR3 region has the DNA TGTGCCACCAGTGACCCCGGGACTAGCCCTGTCACAGATACGCAGTATTTT.

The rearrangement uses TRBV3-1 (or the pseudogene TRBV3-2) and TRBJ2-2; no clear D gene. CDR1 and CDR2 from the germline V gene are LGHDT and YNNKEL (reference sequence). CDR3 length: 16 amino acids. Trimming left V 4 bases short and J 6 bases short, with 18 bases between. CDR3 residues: CASSLHASQRSGELFF. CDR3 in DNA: TGTGCCAGCAGCCTTCACGCCTCTCAGCGTTCCGGGGAGCTGTTTTTT.

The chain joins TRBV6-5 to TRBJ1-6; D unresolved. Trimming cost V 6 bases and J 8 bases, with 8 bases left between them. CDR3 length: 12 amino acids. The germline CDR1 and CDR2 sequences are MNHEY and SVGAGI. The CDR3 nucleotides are TGTGCCAGCAGATCCCCCGATTCACCCCTCCACTTT. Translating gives CASRSPDSPLHF.

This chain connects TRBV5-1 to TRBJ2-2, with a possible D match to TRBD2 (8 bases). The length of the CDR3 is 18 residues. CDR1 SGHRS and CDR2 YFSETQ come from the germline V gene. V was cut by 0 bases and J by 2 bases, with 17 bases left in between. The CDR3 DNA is TGCGCCAGCAGCTTGGTACCGGGAGGGGGCTTAAACACCGGGGAGCTGTTTTTT. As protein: CASSLVPGGGLNTGELFF.

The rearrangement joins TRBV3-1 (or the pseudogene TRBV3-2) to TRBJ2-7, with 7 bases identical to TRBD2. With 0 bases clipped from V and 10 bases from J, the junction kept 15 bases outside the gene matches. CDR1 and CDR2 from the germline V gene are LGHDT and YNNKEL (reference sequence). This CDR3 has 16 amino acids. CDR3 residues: CASSQEGLVQIWPQYF. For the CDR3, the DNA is TGTGCCAGCAGCCAAGAAGGACTAGTTCAGATTTGGCCCCAGTACTTC.

CDR3 sequence reads: CASSQGSGTGSYEQYF. For the CDR3, the DNA is TGCGCCAGCAGCCAAGGATCCGGGACAGGCTCCTACGAGCAGTACTTC. The V call is TRBV4-1, the J call TRBJ2-7, with TRBD1 identical over 8 bases. The CDR3 has 16 residues. From germline, CDR1 is MGHRA and CDR2 YSYEKL. The ends lost 1 base at V and 0 bases at J; junction bases unmatched: 5.

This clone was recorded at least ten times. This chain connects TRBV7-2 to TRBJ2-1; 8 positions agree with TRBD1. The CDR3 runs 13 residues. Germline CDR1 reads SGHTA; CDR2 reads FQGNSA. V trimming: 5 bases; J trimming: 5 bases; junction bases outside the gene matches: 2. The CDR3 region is CASSLDRDNEQFF. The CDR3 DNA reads TGTGCCAGCAGCCTGGACAGGGACAATGAGCAGTTCTTC.

This CDR3 is CASKGGAGYYNSPLHF. The CDR3 region has the DNA TGTGCCAGTAAAGGGGGGGCAGGATACTATAATTCACCCCTCCACTTT. This sequence joins TRBV19 and TRBJ1-6; D is perhaps TRBD1 (6 bases). The CDR3 is made up of 16 amino acids. Trimming cost V 7 bases and J 3 bases, with 16 bases left between them. Germline V gene data show CDR1 as LNHDA and CDR2 as SQIVND (reference sequence).

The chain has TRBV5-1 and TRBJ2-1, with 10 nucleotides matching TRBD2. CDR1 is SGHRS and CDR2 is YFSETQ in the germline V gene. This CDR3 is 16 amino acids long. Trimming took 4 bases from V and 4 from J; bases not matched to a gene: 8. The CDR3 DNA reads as TGCGCCAGCAGCCGGACTAGCGGAGGAAATTACAATGAGCAGTTCTTC. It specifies CASSRTSGGNYNEQFF. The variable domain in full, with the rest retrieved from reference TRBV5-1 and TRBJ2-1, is KAGVTQTPRYLIKTRGQQVTLSCSPISGHRSVSWYQQTPGQGLQFLFEYFSETQRNKGNFPGRFSGRQFSNSRSEMNVSTLELGDSALYLCASSRTSGGNYNEQFFGPGTRLTVL.

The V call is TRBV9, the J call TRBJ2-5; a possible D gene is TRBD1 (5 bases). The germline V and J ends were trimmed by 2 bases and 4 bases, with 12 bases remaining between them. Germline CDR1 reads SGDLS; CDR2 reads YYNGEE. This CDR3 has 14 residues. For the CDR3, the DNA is TGTGCCAGCAGCGTGCGACTTAGGGGAGAGACCCAGTACTTC. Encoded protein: CASSVRLRGETQYF.

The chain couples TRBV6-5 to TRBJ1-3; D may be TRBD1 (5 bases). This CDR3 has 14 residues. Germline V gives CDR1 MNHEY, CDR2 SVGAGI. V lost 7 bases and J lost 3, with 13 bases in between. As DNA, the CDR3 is TGTGCCAGCAAACCACAGGATTTTGGAAACACCATATATTTT. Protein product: CASKPQDFGNTIYF.